What follows are 5 T cell receptor beta chains derived from one specimen sequenced in a study of shared T cell receptors in the human thymus. Using immunoSEQ multiplex PCR, the repertoire was profiled, and TCRdb retains in-frame clones only, with some absent. Of some 700,000 clones listed, 85% to 90% are singletons. These data also featured in a second study, about human thymus T cells.

Sequencing was carried out using thymocytes. The receptors shown here come from a boy in the first two years of life with a congenital heart defect.

V and J are TRBV28 and TRBJ2-7, with 8 bases identical to TRBD2. The V segment lost 5 bases and the J segment 5 bases; nucleotides outside the gene matches: 11. The CDR3 consists of 15 residues. Germline assignment: CDR1 MDHEN and CDR2 SYDVKM. The CDR3: CASSPGREGLNEQYF. In DNA, the CDR3 is TGTGCCAGCAGTCCGGGACGGGAGGGGTTAAACGAGCAGTACTTC.

In its sample, this clone was seen once. The chain couples TRBV28 to TRBJ2-7, with 9 nucleotides matching TRBD1. Germline values: CDR1 MDHEN, CDR2 SYDVKM. The CDR3 consists of 14 residues. The V segment lost 2 bases and the J segment 6 bases; nucleotides outside the gene matches: 5. The DNA of the CDR3 is TGTGCCAGCAGTTTAAACTCGGACAGGGGCGAGCAGTACTTC. It yields the protein CASSLNSDRGEQYF. Full variable domain (missing parts from reference TRBV28 and TRBJ2-7): DVKVTQSSRYLVKRTGEKVFLECVQDMDHENMFWYRQDPGLGLRLIYFSYDVKMKEKGDIPEGYSVSREKKERFSLILESASTNQTSMYLCASSLNSDRGEQYFGPGTRLTVT.

This chain connects TRBV19 to TRBJ1-1, with TRBD1 matching over 7 bases. CDR3 length equals 13 residues. J gave up 4 bases and V 9 bases, and 8 bases lay outside the gene matches. The germline V gene has CDR1 LNHDA and CDR2 SQIVND (reference sequence). This CDR3 is CASRDSGSTEAFF. CDR3 sequence (DNA): TGTGCCAGCAGGGACAGCGGGAGCACTGAAGCTTTCTTT.

V usage is TRBV6-5 and J usage is TRBJ2-1, with 10 bases fitting TRBD2. Trimming removed 2 bases from V and 6 bases from J; junction bases left unmatched: 7. Germline V gene data show CDR1 as MNHEY and CDR2 as SVGAGI. CDR3 size: 16 residues. CDR3 sequence (DNA): TGTGCCAGCAGTTACATTCCTAGCGGGAGTTTCAATGAGCAGTTCTTC. This codes for CASSYIPSGSFNEQFF.

The V gene is TRBV11-2, the J gene TRBJ2-1; 12 positions agree with TRBD2. There are 18 residues in the CDR3. V dropped 4 bases and J dropped 2; count of bases not matched to a gene: 9. From germline, CDR1 is SGHAT and CDR2 FQNNGV. CDR3 sequence (DNA): TGTGCCAGCAGCTCCAAGACTAGCGGGAGCCAAACCTACAATGAGCAGTTCTTC. It specifies CASSSKTSGSQTYNEQFF.